This TCR beta chain was recovered during a study of blood T cell repertoires in COVID-19. Study-wide background: The United States, Italy and Spain supplied acute and convalescent COVID-19 samples.

The table lists this clone with a count of one. Clones were read by immunoSEQ multiplex PCR, and TCRdb kept only the in-frame ones, dropping some. The sample records 66,000 or so clones, about 80% being singletons. The CDR3 contains 16 residues. Looked up from germline, CDR1 is SGHDN and CDR2 is FVKESK. The germline V and J ends were trimmed by 3 bases and 4 bases, with 18 bases remaining between them. This chain joins TRBV14 and TRBJ1-1, with D perhaps matching TRBD1 (6 bases). This receptor was identified in a human donor in a cohort sampled during active COVID-19. Specimen: peripheral blood. CDR3 residues: CASSQLHGQYSTEAFF. CDR3 nucleotide sequence: TGTGCCAGCAGCCAGTTACACGGACAGTACAGCACTGAAGCTTTCTTT.